These 6 T cell receptor beta chains share one sample of origin, sequenced in a study of control samples from healthy donors and cancer patients. Data came from immunoSEQ multiplex PCR; TCRdb stores just in-frame clones and leaves some out. The repertoire holds over 70,000 clones, with roughly 91% as singletons. The source material was PBMCs. These receptors all stem from a woman aged 50 to 60 with colorectal cancer.

The chain employs TRBV3-1 (or the pseudogene TRBV3-2) and TRBJ2-7, with TRBD1 matching 7 bases. Germline values: CDR1 LGHDT, CDR2 YNNKEL (reference sequence). The V and J ends lost 1 base and 4 bases, in that order; junction bases with no gene match: 7. The CDR3 covers 15 residues. CDR3: CASSQAPGQQYEQYV. In DNA form, the CDR3 reads TGTGCCAGCAGCCAAGCACCGGGACAGCAATACGAGCAGTACGTC.

This clone was seen a single time. The chain couples TRBV30 to TRBJ2-5; a weak D match, TRBD2 (6 bases). The CDR3 consists of 18 residues. Germline V lookup: CDR1 GTSNPN, CDR2 SVGIG (reference sequence). V was trimmed by 3 bases and J by 1 base, leaving 24 bases between them. CDR3 loop: CAWSKIRSGLTVQETQYF. The CDR3 nucleotides read TGTGCCTGGAGCAAGATCAGAAGTGGACTAACCGTCCAAGAGACCCAGTACTTC.

This clone appeared once. The V gene is TRBV30, the J gene TRBJ1-4, with a weak D call TRBD1 (6 bases). The CDR3 length is 15 residues. Germline CDR1 is GTSNPN and CDR2 is SVGIG (reference sequence). Trimming removed 1 base from V and 4 bases from J, with 13 bases in between. The CDR3: CAWSDPTGHNEKLFF. As DNA, the CDR3 is TGTGCCTGGAGTGACCCGACAGGACATAATGAAAAACTGTTTTTT.

V gene TRBV6-2 or TRBV6-3 combines with J gene TRBJ2-5, with TRBD1 as a possible D gene (6 bases). From germline, CDR1 is MNHEY and CDR2 SVGEGT. CDR3 length equals 13 residues. V lost 5 bases and J 6 bases, leaving 13 bases between the germline ends. CDR3: CASSQGGRKTQYF. The CDR3 DNA sequence: TGTGCCAGCAGTCAAGGGGGTAGGAAGACCCAGTACTTC.

This clone appeared a few times. The CDR3 sequence is CASSQGRVGTEAFF. As DNA, the CDR3 is TGTGCCAGCAGCCAAGGGAGGGTGGGCACTGAAGCTTTCTTT. V usage is TRBV3-1 (or the pseudogene TRBV3-2) and J usage is TRBJ1-1; D unclear. Trimming left V 1 base short and J 4 bases short, with 10 bases between. This CDR3 comprises 14 residues. Germline lookup yields CDR1 LGHDT and CDR2 YNNKEL (reference sequence).

The genes are TRBV4-3 and TRBJ2-3, with D perhaps matching TRBD2 (6 bases). CDR1 and CDR2 (germline): LGHNA, YSLEER. The V end lost 0 bases, the J end lost 4 bases, and 14 bases lay between the germline ends. CDR3 length: 16 amino acids. CDR3 residues: CASSQDWGEGADTQYF. CDR3 sequence (DNA): TGCGCCAGCAGCCAAGATTGGGGGGAAGGGGCAGATACGCAGTATTTT.